A selection of T cell receptor beta chains follows, all from one sample in a study of cytomegalovirus exposure and HLA in healthy donors. The data were produced by immunoSEQ multiplex PCR, yet TCRdb's version contains in-frame clones alone and is incomplete. The sample includes about 98,000 clones, 74% of them seen just once. The sequencing sample was made of PBMCs. The receptors derive from a male donor in good health and CMV-seronegative. The conserved cysteine and the conserved F or W are not part of the CDR3 here.

CDR3aa: ASSEWTGSEAF
v_gene: TRBV6-1
j_gene: TRBJ1-1
len: 11

CDR3aa: ASSLAGTASYEQY
v_gene: TRBV5-1
j_gene: TRBJ2-7
len: 13

CDR3aa: ATLPGQGLLEAYQPQH
v_gene: TRBV19
j_gene: TRBJ1-5
len: 16

CDR3aa: ASSSNPTAAGNTIY
v_gene: TRBV5-1
j_gene: TRBJ1-3
len: 14

CDR3aa: ASSLNPGTGYEQY
v_gene: TRBV27
j_gene: TRBJ2-7
len: 13

CDR3aa: ASSQTGVPSYEQY
v_gene: TRBV7-3
j_gene: TRBJ2-7
len: 13

CDR3aa: AVQGYHEQY
v_gene: TRBV10-3
j_gene: TRBJ2-7
len: 9

CDR3aa: ASSRTSGGTDTQY
v_gene: TRBV5-1
j_gene: TRBJ2-3
len: 13

CDR3aa: ASSIDRQGKGGNTIY
v_gene: TRBV4-1
j_gene: TRBJ1-3
len: 15

CDR3aa: ASSPESGGAGVYGYT
v_gene: TRBV21-1
j_gene: TRBJ1-2
len: 15

CDR3aa: AISGRGDRSSYEQY
v_gene: TRBV10-3
j_gene: TRBJ2-7
len: 14

CDR3aa: ASGLATQLAPFRPDEQF
v_gene: TRBV12-5
j_gene: TRBJ2-1
len: 17

CDR3aa: ASSLATAKRRGEQY
v_gene: TRBV5-6
j_gene: TRBJ2-7
len: 14

CDR3aa: ASSRNRGPGEAF
v_gene: TRBV7-3
j_gene: TRBJ1-1
len: 12

CDR3aa: ASSRLGLAVTDTQY
v_gene: TRBV5-8
j_gene: TRBJ2-3
len: 14

CDR3aa: ASSPPGAGGRETQY
v_gene: TRBV9
j_gene: TRBJ2-5
len: 14

CDR3aa: ASSLIPGTYEQY
v_gene: TRBV7-2
j_gene: TRBJ2-7
len: 12

CDR3aa: ASSDALAGTYEQY
v_gene: TRBV6-1
j_gene: TRBJ2-7
len: 13

CDR3aa: ASSVSGTGGYEQY
v_gene: TRBV5-4
j_gene: TRBJ2-7
len: 13

CDR3aa: ASSQDSGVTGELF
v_gene: TRBV4-3
j_gene: TRBJ2-2
len: 13

CDR3aa: AIRDRGGGTIY
v_gene: TRBV10-3
j_gene: TRBJ1-3
len: 11

CDR3aa: ASSDHGQGMDYGYT
v_gene: TRBV6-1
j_gene: TRBJ1-2
len: 14

CDR3aa: ASSVGLRDTQY
v_gene: TRBV5-1
j_gene: TRBJ2-3
len: 11

CDR3aa: ASSLVGGQIAEAF
v_gene: TRBV5-5
j_gene: TRBJ1-1
len: 13

CDR3aa: ASSDSFGAGRDTEAF
v_gene: TRBV6-4
j_gene: TRBJ1-1
len: 15

CDR3aa: ASSVRPSSGGTDTQY
v_gene: TRBV9
j_gene: TRBJ2-3
len: 15

CDR3aa: ASSWTRGQETQY
v_gene: TRBV5-1
j_gene: TRBJ2-5
len: 12